What follows are 26 T cell receptor beta chains derived from one specimen sequenced in a study of blood T cell repertoires in COVID-19. TCRdb's copy holds only in-frame clones and misses some; the assay was immunoSEQ multiplex PCR. The table records 100,000 or so clones, 65% to 90% of them present only once. Sequenced material: PBMCs or T cells enriched from blood (not recorded which). These receptor sequences come from a woman in her fifties or sixties who had recovered from COVID-19.

This chain uses TRBV30 with TRBJ2-1; maybe TRBD1 (6 bases). The V gene's germline CDR1 is GTSNPN and CDR2 SVGIG (reference sequence). V lost 4 bases and J 3 bases, leaving 10 bases between the germline ends. This CDR3 is 13 amino acids long. The CDR3 loop reads CAWNRADYNEQFF. The DNA of the CDR3 is TGTGCCTGGAACAGGGCGGACTACAATGAGCAGTTCTTC.

This sequence joins TRBV27 and TRBJ2-7; 12 bases fit TRBD1. V gave up 0 bases and J gave up 7 bases; unmatched junction bases: 13. CDR3 length: 18 residues. The germline V gene encodes CDR1 MNHEY and CDR2 SMNVEV (reference sequence). CDR3 DNA: TGTGCCAGCAGTTTATCGATGGGACAGGGGGCGGCCCGGAATGAGCAGTACTTC. Its translation: CASSLSMGQGAARNEQYF.

The rearrangement uses TRBV30 and TRBJ1-5, with D possibly being TRBD1 (5 bases). V was trimmed by 3 bases and J by 5 bases, leaving 17 bases between them. Germline CDR1 reads GTSNPN; CDR2 reads SVGIG (reference sequence). This CDR3 contains 15 residues. The CDR3 DNA sequence: TGTGCCTGGAGCGCAGAAATAGGGGAAGATCAGCCCCAGCATTTT. It is translated as CAWSAEIGEDQPQHF.

V usage is TRBV9 and J usage is TRBJ2-1; TRBD1 aligns across 9 bases. With 2 bases clipped from V and 6 bases from J, the junction kept 0 bases outside the gene matches. The CDR3 is 13 amino acids. Germline V gene lookup returns CDR1 SGDLS and CDR2 YYNGEE. The DNA for the CDR3 is TGTGCCAGCAGCGTGACAGGGGGCAATGAGCAGTTCTTC. Protein sequence: CASSVTGGNEQFF.

CDR3 region: CASTIGGGQETQYF. DNA of the CDR3: TGTGCCAGCACCATCGGCGGGGGCCAAGAGACCCAGTACTTC. The rearrangement joins TRBV28 to TRBJ2-5; 7 bases align to TRBD2. V shed 7 bases and J 1 base; nucleotides not matched to a gene: 6. The CDR3 length is 14 residues. The germline V gene encodes CDR1 MDHEN and CDR2 SYDVKM.

The chain links TRBV19 to TRBJ2-2; D is unclear. Germline V gives CDR1 LNHDA, CDR2 SQIVND (reference sequence). V lost 6 bases and J lost 3, with 11 bases in between. This CDR3 is 14 amino acids long. CDR3 region: CASSRGGDTGELFF. The CDR3 region has the DNA TGTGCCAGTAGCCGCGGCGGAGACACCGGGGAGCTGTTTTTT. Variable domain in full (rest from reference TRBV19 and TRBJ2-2): DGGITQSPKYLFRKEGQNVTLSCEQNLNHDAMYWYRQDPGQGLRLIYYSQIVNDFQKGDIAEGYSVSREKKESFPLTVTSAQKNPTAFYLCASSRGGDTGELFFGEGSRLTVL.

This chain joins TRBV27 and TRBJ1-1, with D possibly being TRBD1 (5 bases). The germline V gene has CDR1 MNHEY and CDR2 SMNVEV (reference sequence). The CDR3 has 14 amino acids. Trimming removed 0 bases at V and 6 bases at J, with 11 bases between. The CDR3 is CASSLSPGFAEAFF. The DNA for the CDR3 is TGTGCCAGCAGTTTATCGCCAGGGTTCGCTGAAGCTTTCTTT.

The chain's CDR3 is CASSLSTEAFF. In DNA form, the CDR3 reads TGTGCCAGCAGCCTATCCACTGAAGCTTTCTTT. The chain recombines TRBV12-3 or TRBV12-4 with TRBJ1-1; D remains ambiguous. This CDR3 has 11 residues. V was clipped by 6 bases and J by 4 bases, with 6 bases between them.

This clone was counted a few times. The rearrangement joins TRBV27 to TRBJ1-5; D ambiguous. Germline V gene data show CDR1 as MNHEY and CDR2 as SMNVEV (reference sequence). Trimming removed 5 bases from V and 0 bases from J, with 14 bases in between. The CDR3 runs to 16 residues. CDR3 coding DNA: TGTGCCAGCAGTCCCCAGTCGGGGTATAGCAATCAGCCCCAGCATTTT. Translating gives CASSPQSGYSNQPQHF.

This chain joins TRBV12-3 or TRBV12-4 and TRBJ1-6, with D unresolved. CDR3 length: 12 amino acids. V was pared by 5 bases and J by 13 bases, with 12 bases between. This CDR3 is CASSPTLFPLHF. CDR3 sequence (DNA): TGTGCCAGCAGTCCGACACTCTTCCCCCTCCACTTT.

This rearrangement joins TRBV7-9 to TRBJ2-1, with D possibly TRBD2 on 6 matching bases. From germline, CDR1 is SEHNR and CDR2 FQNEAQ (reference sequence). CDR3 size: 14 residues. V was shortened by 1 base and J by 8 bases, with 12 bases between the two germline ends. DNA of the CDR3: TGTGCCAGCAGCTTAGTTTCGGGAGCAGATGAGCAGTTCTTC. It encodes CASSLVSGADEQFF.

This rearrangement joins TRBV25-1 to TRBJ1-2, with 7 bases that match TRBD1. The ends lost 4 bases at V and 8 bases at J; junction bases unmatched: 1. Germline CDR1 MGHDK, CDR2 SYGVNS. This CDR3 region has 11 residues. CDR3 DNA: TGTGCCAGCAGTGGACAGGGAGGCTACACCTTC. It specifies CASSGQGGYTF.

This clone has only a few counts. The V and J genes are TRBV28 and TRBJ1-5, with no clear D. Germline V gene lookup returns CDR1 MDHEN and CDR2 SYDVKM. The CDR3 length is 15 residues. Between the trimmed V and J ends, which lost 8 bases and 0 bases, there was a span of 14 bases. The CDR3 sequence is CASCPEYYSNQPQHF. Written as DNA, the CDR3 is TGTGCCAGCTGCCCGGAATACTATAGCAATCAGCCCCAGCATTTT.

This clone has a single count. This chain uses TRBV7-9 with TRBJ2-1; no clear D gene. V lost 8 bases and J lost 0, with 14 bases in between. There are 15 residues in the CDR3. Germline CDR1 and CDR2: SEHNR and FQNEAQ (reference sequence). The CDR3 spells CASVGERYSYNEQFF. The CDR3 coding sequence is TGTGCCAGCGTTGGTGAGCGTTACTCCTACAATGAGCAGTTCTTC.

Concerning this clone: Mismatch with germline at one junction end may stem from a read error. The chain couples TRBV28 to TRBJ1-1, with unresolved D. The CDR3 runs to 11 residues. CDR1 is MDHEN and CDR2 is SYDVKM in the germline V gene. The CDR3 nucleotides are TGTGCCAGCACTTCGAACAGTGAAGCTTTCTTT. Translating gives CASTSNSEAFF.

This chain uses TRBV11-2 with TRBJ1-1; D perhaps matches TRBD1 (6 bases). This CDR3 has 14 amino acids. Germline V CDR1 and CDR2: SGHAT, FQNNGV. V was pared by 0 bases and J by 5 bases, with 10 bases between. CDR3 sequence (DNA): TGTGCCAGCAGCTTAGAAGGGGGAAGGACTGAAGCTTTCTTT. Translating it yields CASSLEGGRTEAFF. Together with reference TRBV11-2 and TRBJ1-1, the CDR3 gives the full variable domain: EAGVAQSPRYKIIEKRQSVAFWCNPISGHATLYWYQQILGQGPKLLIQFQNNGVVDDSQLPKDRFSAERLKGVDSTLKIQPAKLEDSAVYLCASSLEGGRTEAFFGQGTRLTVV.

Comments on this clone: One end of the junction is discordant with germline, which a read error may explain. The chain carries TRBV19 and TRBJ2-2, with D unresolved. This CDR3 comprises 15 residues. Per the germline V gene, CDR1 is LNHDA and CDR2 is SQIVND (reference sequence). The CDR3 bases are TGTGCCAGTAGTATAGTTTTAGGAGCCACCAGGGAGCTGTTTTTT. It yields the protein CASSIVLGATRELFF.

This chain joins TRBV7-3 and TRBJ2-3, with D tentatively TRBD2 (5 bases). Trimming took 4 bases from V and 1 from J, leaving 21 bases between them. This CDR3 spans 18 amino acids. Germline lookup yields CDR1 SGHTA and CDR2 FQGTGA. CDR3 sequence reads: CASSSGPPGIVGTDTQYF. In nucleotides, the CDR3 is TGTGCCAGCAGCTCCGGTCCCCCGGGAATTGTTGGCACAGATACGCAGTATTTT.

V gene TRBV30 combines with J gene TRBJ1-1; D uncertain. The CDR3 covers 12 residues. Trimming took off 3 bases at V and 6 bases at J, with 11 bases between the two ends. Germline CDR1 GTSNPN, CDR2 SVGIG (reference sequence). CDR3 nucleotide sequence: TGTGCCTGGAGCCCCGTGGGCCCTGAAGCTTTCTTT. Residues: CAWSPVGPEAFF.

This sequence joins TRBV9 and TRBJ1-3; weak D call: TRBD1 (6 bases). Deletions cut 4 bases from V and 1 base from J, with 27 bases between. The V gene's germline CDR1 is SGDLS and CDR2 YYNGEE. There are 20 residues in the CDR3. CDR3 loop: CASSLHYGGALGESGNTIYF. In nucleotides, the CDR3 is TGTGCCAGCAGCCTACATTATGGGGGGGCCCTGGGCGAATCTGGAAACACCATATATTTT.

The chain joins TRBV30 to TRBJ1-1; unclear D gene. There are 13 residues in the CDR3. V was clipped by 0 bases and J by 1 base, with 6 bases between them. In germline, CDR1 is GTSNPN, CDR2 SVGIG (reference sequence). CDR3 residues: CAWSVARNTEAFF. In nucleotides, the CDR3 is TGTGCCTGGAGTGTAGCCCGGAACACTGAAGCTTTCTTT.

V usage is TRBV15 and J usage is TRBJ2-7; possible D gene TRBD2, 6 bases. Trimming took 8 bases from V and 3 from J, leaving 14 bases between them. Looked up from germline, CDR1 is LNHNV and CDR2 is YYDKDF (reference sequence). The CDR3 has 13 residues. CDR3 region: CATGRAEGYEQYF. The DNA of the CDR3 is TGTGCCACCGGGCGGGCGGAGGGCTACGAGCAGTACTTC.

J is TRBJ1-6 and V is TRBV28; weak D call: TRBD1 (5 bases). The germline CDR1 and CDR2 sequences are MDHEN and SYDVKM. CDR3 length equals 14 residues. V lost 7 bases, J lost 3 bases, and 10 bases lay in between. The CDR3 region has the DNA TGTGCCAGCACCCAAGACAGCTATAATTCACCCCTCCACTTT. Protein product: CASTQDSYNSPLHF.

This clone was recorded only once. The chain joins TRBV6-6 to TRBJ1-5; D perhaps matches TRBD1 (5 bases). The V and J ends lost 7 bases and 4 bases respectively, with 14 bases between them. Germline V gene data show CDR1 as MNHNY and CDR2 as SVGAGI (reference sequence). The CDR3 has 14 residues. The CDR3 region is CASNPPGENQPQHF. The CDR3 DNA is TGTGCCAGCAACCCCCCGGGGGAGAATCAGCCCCAGCATTTT.

The V and J genes are TRBV5-4 and TRBJ2-5; 7 bases line up with TRBD1. This CDR3 has 16 amino acids. Germline lookup yields CDR1 SGHNT and CDR2 YYREEE (reference sequence). The V segment lost 4 bases and the J segment 5 bases; nucleotides outside the gene matches: 14. CDR3 amino acids: CASSPGTAQRWETQYF. As DNA, the CDR3 is TGTGCCAGCAGCCCCGGGACAGCCCAGAGGTGGGAGACCCAGTACTTC.

The chain employs TRBV5-1 and TRBJ2-2; tentatively, D is TRBD1 (5 bases). V was cut by 0 bases and J by 4 bases, with 10 bases left in between. This CDR3 has 15 amino acids. In germline, CDR1 is SGHRS, CDR2 YFSETQ. CDR3 loop: CASSLGGLPTGELFF. The DNA for the CDR3 is TGCGCCAGCAGCTTGGGGGGCCTCCCCACCGGGGAGCTGTTTTTT.